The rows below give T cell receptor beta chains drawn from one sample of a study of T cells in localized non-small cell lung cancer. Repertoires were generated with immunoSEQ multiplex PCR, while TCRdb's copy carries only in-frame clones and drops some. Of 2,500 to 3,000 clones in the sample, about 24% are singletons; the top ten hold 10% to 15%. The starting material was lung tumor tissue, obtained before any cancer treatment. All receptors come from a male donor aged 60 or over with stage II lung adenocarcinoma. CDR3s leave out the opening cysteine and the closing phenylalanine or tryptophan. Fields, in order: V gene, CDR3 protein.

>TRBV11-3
ASSLQGWNTEAF
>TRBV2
ASTPWGREETQY
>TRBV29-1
SVELGAWTGTVEKLF
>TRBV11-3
ASSPQTGTSSYEQY
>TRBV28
ASSSAVWSNQPQH
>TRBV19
ASSSPNGGQWQETQY
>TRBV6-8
ASSDSETDTQY
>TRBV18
ASSDRANYGYT
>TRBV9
ASSVGLAEPETQY
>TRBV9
ASSVGVARASNYGYT
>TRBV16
ASSQSRAQPQH
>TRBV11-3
ASRSQGSNTEAF
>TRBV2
ASSVALAGLAVYNEQF
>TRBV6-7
ASRDGGKAF
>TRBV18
ASSPTGGDTEAF
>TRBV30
AWSVLLAGYNEQF
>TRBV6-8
ASRSFKATNEKLF
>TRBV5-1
ASSSGTLIHGELF
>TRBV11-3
ASSEGLGGNTEAF
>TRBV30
AWTTGSEQF